This T cell receptor beta chain was sequenced in a study of shared clonotypes between healthy human individuals. Trimming shortened V by 6 bases and J by 3 bases, and 19 bases separated the two germline ends. Germline V gene data show CDR1 as KGHSH and CDR2 as LQKENI. The CDR3 length is 16 residues. Clones were read by immunoSEQ multiplex PCR, and TCRdb kept only the in-frame ones, dropping some. The top ten hold less than 1.5% of the sample, which has 950,000 to 1,100,000 clones, around four fifths seen once. This chain joins TRBV18 and TRBJ2-3; D unclear. This clonotype originated in a man aged 18 to 35 in good health. What was sequenced was memory CD4+ T cells sorted from blood. The sample's subset: CD45RA-negative fraction. CDR3 sequence reads: CASSPPLNPETDTQYF. The CDR3 DNA reads as TGTGCCAGCTCCCCTCCTTTGAACCCAGAAACAGATACGCAGTATTTT.